The 7 T cell receptor beta chains below all came from one sample that was sequenced in a study of human T cells and chemical hapten exposure. Via MiXCR, TCRdb re-called the RACE reads, giving one row per CDR3 protein. Of just under 350,000 distinct CDR3 sequences listed, 6% to 8.5% are singletons. Time point indicated: patch test 1, 2 weeks after DPC sensitization. Treatment meaning: therapeutic diphenylcyclopropenone sensitization with weekly scalp DPC. Sequenced material: whole blood, taken in connection with sensitization to the hapten diphenylcyclopropenone (DPC). The receptors stem from a woman younger than 30 with alopecia areata. Some clones in this sample may be carry-over from other donors' samples.

The V gene is TRBV12-3 or TRBV12-4, the J gene TRBJ2-5; 7 bases match TRBD1. Trimming removed 4 bases from V and 3 bases from J; junction bases left unmatched: 5. The CDR3 runs 14 residues. The CDR3 is CASSSGQAKETQYF. DNA for the CDR3: TGTGCCAGCAGTTCCGGACAGGCTAAAGAGACCCAGTACTTC.

This clonotype was seen many times. The V and J genes are TRBV6-8 and TRBJ2-3, with D uncertain. Trimming shortened V by 6 bases and J by 6 bases, and 16 bases separated the two germline ends. The germline gives CDR1 MNHGY, CDR2 SAAAGT. CDR3 length: 14 residues. The CDR3 DNA is TGTGCCAGCAGCGTACCTCGCCCGCTCGATACGCAGTATTTT. Translation gives CASSVPRPLDTQYF.

Only a few counts were recorded for this clonotype. This chain joins TRBV6-5 and TRBJ1-2, with TRBD1 as a possible D gene (5 bases). V gave up 6 bases and J gave up 4 bases, with 15 bases separating them. Per the germline V gene, CDR1 is MNHEY and CDR2 is SVGAGI. The CDR3 runs to 14 residues. CDR3 DNA sequence: TGTGCCAGCAGCAACAGGAGTCAGATCTATGGCTACACCTTC. This codes for CASSNRSQIYGYTF.

This clonotype was recorded at least ten times. The V call is TRBV12-3 or TRBV12-4, the J call TRBJ2-6; weak D call: TRBD2 (5 bases). The ends were cut back, 6 bases at V and 0 bases at J, with 12 bases in the middle. This CDR3 has 16 amino acids. The CDR3 DNA sequence: TGTGCCAGCAGACGAGACACTAGCTCTGGGGCCAACGTCCTGACTTTC. It is translated as CASRRDTSSGANVLTF.

The V gene is TRBV20-1, the J gene TRBJ2-3; 13 bases align to TRBD2. V lost 1 base to trimming and J lost 1 base; unmatched junction nucleotides: 2. CDR1 is DFQATT, CDR2 SNEGSKA, per germline (reference sequence). The CDR3 has 16 residues. The CDR3 loop is CSARVGLAGGTDTQYF. Here the CDR3 DNA reads TGCAGTGCTAGAGTCGGACTAGCGGGGGGCACAGATACGCAGTATTTT.

The V call is TRBV6-4, the J call TRBJ1-1; 9 bases are shared with TRBD1. The ends lost 0 bases at V and 0 bases at J; junction bases unmatched: 17. From germline, CDR1 is MRHNA and CDR2 SNTAGT. This CDR3 has 21 residues. The CDR3 spells CASSDSIVKTGTGSMNTEAFF. In DNA form, the CDR3 reads TGTGCCAGCAGTGACTCGATAGTGAAAACCGGGACAGGGAGTATGAACACTGAAGCTTTCTTT.

The V gene is TRBV12-3 or TRBV12-4, the J gene TRBJ1-5, with 8 bases identical to TRBD1. V dropped 6 bases and J dropped 2; count of bases not matched to a gene: 6. The CDR3 totals 15 residues. The CDR3 loop reads CASRYSTGGNQPQHF. The CDR3 nucleotides are TGTGCCAGCAGATATTCGACAGGGGGCAATCAGCCCCAGCATTTT.